This TCR beta chain was identified in a study of blood T cell repertoires in COVID-19. Across the whole study: Spain, Italy and the United States supplied samples that represented acute and convalescent COVID-19. T cells, B-cell-depleted T cells, or PBMCs provided the cDNA or gDNA that served as material.

This clone was seen a single time. Authors' data handling: Amplification of reference gene primers was used by the study to estimate nucleated cell counts. Clones were read by immunoSEQ multiplex PCR, and TCRdb kept only the in-frame ones, dropping some. For V, J and clone size, that table is used; D and trimming come from the DNA. The table has about 200,000 clones, about 80% seen once. Germline loops: CDR1 GTSNPN, CDR2 SVGIG (reference sequence). The CDR3 consists of 13 residues. V was trimmed by 3 bases and J by 7 bases, leaving 12 bases between them. The sequenced material came from peripheral blood. This rearrangement joins TRBV30 to TRBJ2-2, with D perhaps TRBD1 (5 bases). This receptor was identified in a human donor with acute or convalescent COVID-19. The donor label of this sample is uncertain. CDR3 amino acids: CAWRKGWGGELFF. CDR3 nucleotides: TGTGCCTGGAGGAAGGGGTGGGGCGGGGAGCTGTTTTTT.